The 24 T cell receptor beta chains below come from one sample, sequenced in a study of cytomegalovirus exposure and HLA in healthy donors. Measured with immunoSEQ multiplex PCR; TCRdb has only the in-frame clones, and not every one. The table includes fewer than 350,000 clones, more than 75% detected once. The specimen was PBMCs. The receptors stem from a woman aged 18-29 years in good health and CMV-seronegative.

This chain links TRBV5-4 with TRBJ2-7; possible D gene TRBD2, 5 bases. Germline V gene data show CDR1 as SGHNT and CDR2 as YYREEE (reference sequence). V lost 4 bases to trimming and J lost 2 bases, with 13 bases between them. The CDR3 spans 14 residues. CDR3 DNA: TGTGCCAGCAGCCCTGGACTCGATACCTACGAGCAGTACTTC. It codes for CASSPGLDTYEQYF.

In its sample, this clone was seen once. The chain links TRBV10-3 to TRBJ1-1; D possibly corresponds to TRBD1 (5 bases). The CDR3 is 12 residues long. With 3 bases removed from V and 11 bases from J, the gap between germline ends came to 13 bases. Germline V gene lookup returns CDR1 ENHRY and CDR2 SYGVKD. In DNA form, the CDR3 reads TGTGCCATCAGTGATTCAGGGTTGGAGGCTTTCTTT. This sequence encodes CAISDSGLEAFF.

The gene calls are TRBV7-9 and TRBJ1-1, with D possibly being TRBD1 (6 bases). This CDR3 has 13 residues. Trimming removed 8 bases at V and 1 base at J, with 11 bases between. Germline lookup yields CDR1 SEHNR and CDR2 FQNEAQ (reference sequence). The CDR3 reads CASLGRGNTEAFF. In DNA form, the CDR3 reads TGTGCCAGCCTAGGCAGGGGGAACACTGAAGCTTTCTTT.

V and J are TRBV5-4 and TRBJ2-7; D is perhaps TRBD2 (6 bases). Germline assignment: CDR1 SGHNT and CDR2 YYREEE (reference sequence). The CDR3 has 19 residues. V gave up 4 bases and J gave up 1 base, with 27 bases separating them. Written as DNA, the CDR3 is TGTGCCAGCAGCCCCCCCGGCTTTTACCGGGGGAATAATTCCTACGAGCAGTACTTC. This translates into CASSPPGFYRGNNSYEQYF.

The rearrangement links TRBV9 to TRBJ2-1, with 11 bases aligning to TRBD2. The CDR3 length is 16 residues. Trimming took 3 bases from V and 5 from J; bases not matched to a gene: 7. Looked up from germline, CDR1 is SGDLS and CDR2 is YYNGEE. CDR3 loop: CASSGGGLAVNNEQFF. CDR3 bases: TGTGCCAGCAGCGGAGGGGGACTAGCGGTGAACAATGAGCAGTTCTTC.

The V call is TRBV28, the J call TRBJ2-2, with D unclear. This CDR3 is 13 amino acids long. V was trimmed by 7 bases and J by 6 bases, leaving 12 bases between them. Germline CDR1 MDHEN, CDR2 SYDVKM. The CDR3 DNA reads TGTGCCAGCACCCTTATTTCCCCCGGGGAGCTGTTTTTT. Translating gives CASTLISPGELFF.

The CDR3 coding sequence is TGTGCCAGCAAGCGGGAGGGACAAGATACGCAGTATTTT. Its protein product is CASKREGQDTQYF. The genes are TRBV2 and TRBJ2-3, with 10 bases that match TRBD2. From germline, CDR1 is SNHLY and CDR2 FYNNEI. With 7 bases clipped from V and 5 bases from J, the junction kept 3 bases outside the gene matches. This CDR3 has 13 residues.

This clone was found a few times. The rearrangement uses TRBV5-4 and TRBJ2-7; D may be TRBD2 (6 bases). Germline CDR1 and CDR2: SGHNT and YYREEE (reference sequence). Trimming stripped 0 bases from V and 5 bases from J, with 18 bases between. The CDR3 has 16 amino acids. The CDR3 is CASSLGGRRVLNEQYF. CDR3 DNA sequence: TGTGCCAGCAGCTTGGGGGGCCGGAGGGTCTTAAACGAGCAGTACTTC.

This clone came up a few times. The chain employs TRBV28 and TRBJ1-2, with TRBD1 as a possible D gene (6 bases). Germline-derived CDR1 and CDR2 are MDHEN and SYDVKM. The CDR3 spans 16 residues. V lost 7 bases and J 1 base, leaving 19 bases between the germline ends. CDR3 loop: CASIIGGRGRNYGYTF. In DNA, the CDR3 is TGTGCCAGCATCATTGGGGGCAGGGGTCGTAACTATGGCTACACCTTC.

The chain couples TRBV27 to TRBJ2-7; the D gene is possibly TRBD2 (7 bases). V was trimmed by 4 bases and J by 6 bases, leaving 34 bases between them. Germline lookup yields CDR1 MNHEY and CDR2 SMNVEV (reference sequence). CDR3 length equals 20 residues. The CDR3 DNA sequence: TGTGCCAGCAGTTCGCGAATGACCGGGGGGCGCCCTATTCATACAGGCGAGCAGTACTTC. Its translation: CASSSRMTGGRPIHTGEQYF.

Here the CDR3 reads CAWSRGLARYRYNEQFF. The CDR3 DNA is TGTGCCTGGAGCAGAGGACTAGCAAGATATAGGTACAATGAGCAGTTCTTC. V usage is TRBV30 and J usage is TRBJ2-1; 8 nucleotides line up with TRBD2. The junction had 14 bases not matched to a gene; V was cut back by 3 bases and J by 4 bases. CDR1 GTSNPN and CDR2 SVGIG come from the germline V gene (reference sequence). The length of the CDR3 is 17 residues.

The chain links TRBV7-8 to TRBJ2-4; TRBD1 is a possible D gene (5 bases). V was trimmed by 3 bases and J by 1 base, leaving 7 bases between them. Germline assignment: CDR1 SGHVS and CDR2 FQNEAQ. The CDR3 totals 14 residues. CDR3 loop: CASSFAGAKNIQYF. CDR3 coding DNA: TGTGCCAGCAGCTTTGCAGGGGCCAAAAACATTCAGTACTTC.

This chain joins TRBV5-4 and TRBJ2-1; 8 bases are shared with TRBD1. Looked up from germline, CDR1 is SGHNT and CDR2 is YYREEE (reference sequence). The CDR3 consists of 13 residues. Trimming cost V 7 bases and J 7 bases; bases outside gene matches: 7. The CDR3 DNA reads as TGTGCCAGCCATGGACAGGGAGAGAATGAGCAGTTCTTC. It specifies CASHGQGENEQFF.

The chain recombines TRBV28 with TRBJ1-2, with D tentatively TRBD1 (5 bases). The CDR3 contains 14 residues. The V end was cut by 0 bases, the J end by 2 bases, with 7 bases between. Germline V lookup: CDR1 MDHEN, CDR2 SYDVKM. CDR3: CASSLWGPNYGYTF. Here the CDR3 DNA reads TGTGCCAGCAGTTTATGGGGGCCCAACTATGGCTACACCTTC.

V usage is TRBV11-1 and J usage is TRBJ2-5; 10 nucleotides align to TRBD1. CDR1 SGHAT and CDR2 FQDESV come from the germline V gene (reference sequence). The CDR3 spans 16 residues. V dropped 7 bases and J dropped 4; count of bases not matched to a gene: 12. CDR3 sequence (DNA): TGTGCCAGCACTCCGGGACAGGGGAAGTTTCGAGAGACCCAGTACTTC. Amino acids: CASTPGQGKFRETQYF.

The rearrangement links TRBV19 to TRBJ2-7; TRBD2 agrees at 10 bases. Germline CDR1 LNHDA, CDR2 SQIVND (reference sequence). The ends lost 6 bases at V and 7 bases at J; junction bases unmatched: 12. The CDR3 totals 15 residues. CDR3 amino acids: CASRHTSGTGGEQYF. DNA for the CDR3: TGTGCCAGTAGGCACACTAGCGGGACCGGGGGGGAGCAGTACTTC.

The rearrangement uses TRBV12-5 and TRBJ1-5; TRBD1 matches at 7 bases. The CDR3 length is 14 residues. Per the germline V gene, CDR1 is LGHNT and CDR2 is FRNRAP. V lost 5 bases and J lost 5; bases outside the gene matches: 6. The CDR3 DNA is TGTGCTAGTGGTCAACAGGGGTCCCATCAGCCCCAGCATTTT. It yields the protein CASGQQGSHQPQHF.

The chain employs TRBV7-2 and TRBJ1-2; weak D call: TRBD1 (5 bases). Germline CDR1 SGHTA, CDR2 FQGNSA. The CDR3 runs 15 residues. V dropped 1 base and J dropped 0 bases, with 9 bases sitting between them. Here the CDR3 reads CASSLVGGPNYGYTF. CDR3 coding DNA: TGTGCCAGCAGCTTAGTGGGGGGACCTAACTATGGCTACACCTTC.

CDR3 coding DNA: TGTGCCAGCAGCGCGGTTAGCGGGCCAGCCCCCTCCTACGAGCAGTACTTC. It is translated as CASSAVSGPAPSYEQYF. The chain has TRBV7-2 and TRBJ2-7, with TRBD2 identical over 7 bases. Germline CDR1 SGHTA, CDR2 FQGNSA. V dropped 5 bases and J dropped 0; count of bases not matched to a gene: 13. CDR3 size: 17 residues.

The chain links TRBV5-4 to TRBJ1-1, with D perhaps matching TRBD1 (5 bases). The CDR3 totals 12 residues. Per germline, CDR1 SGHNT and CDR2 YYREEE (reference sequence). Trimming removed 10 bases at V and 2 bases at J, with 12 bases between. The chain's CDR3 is CAYGGVNTEAFF. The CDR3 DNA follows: TGTGCCTACGGAGGGGTAAACACTGAAGCTTTCTTT.

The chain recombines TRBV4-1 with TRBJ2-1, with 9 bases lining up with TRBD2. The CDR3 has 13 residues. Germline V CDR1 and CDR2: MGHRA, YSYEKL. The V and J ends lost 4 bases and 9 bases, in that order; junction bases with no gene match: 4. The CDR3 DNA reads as TGCGCCAGCAGCCCACTAGCGGGTCGTGAGCAGTTCTTC. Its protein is CASSPLAGREQFF.

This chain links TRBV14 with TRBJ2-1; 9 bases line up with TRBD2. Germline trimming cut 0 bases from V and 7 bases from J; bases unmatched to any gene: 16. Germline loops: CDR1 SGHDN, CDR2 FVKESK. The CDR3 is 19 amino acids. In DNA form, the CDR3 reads TGTGCCAGCAGCCAAGACCGATCCGGGACTAGCAGTTCTAAGAATGAGCAGTTCTTC. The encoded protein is CASSQDRSGTSSSKNEQFF. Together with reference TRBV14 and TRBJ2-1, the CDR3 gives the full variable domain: EAGVTQFPSHSVIEKGQTVTLRCDPISGHDNLYWYRRVMGKEIKFLLHFVKESKQDESGMPNNRFLAERTGGTYSTLKVQPAELEDSGVYFCASSQDRSGTSSSKNEQFFGPGTRLTVL.

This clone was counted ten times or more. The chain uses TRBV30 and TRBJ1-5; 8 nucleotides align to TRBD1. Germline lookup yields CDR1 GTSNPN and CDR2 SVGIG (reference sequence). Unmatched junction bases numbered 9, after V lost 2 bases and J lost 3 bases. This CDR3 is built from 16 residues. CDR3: CAWSIGQGRVNQPQHF. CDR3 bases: TGTGCCTGGAGTATCGGACAGGGAAGGGTCAATCAGCCCCAGCATTTT. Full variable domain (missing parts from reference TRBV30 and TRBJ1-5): SQTIHQWPATLVQPVGSPLSLECTVEGTSNPNLYWYRQAAGRGLQLLFYSVGIGQISSEVPQNLSASRPQDRQFILSSKKLLLSDSGFYLCAWSIGQGRVNQPQHFGDGTRLSIL.

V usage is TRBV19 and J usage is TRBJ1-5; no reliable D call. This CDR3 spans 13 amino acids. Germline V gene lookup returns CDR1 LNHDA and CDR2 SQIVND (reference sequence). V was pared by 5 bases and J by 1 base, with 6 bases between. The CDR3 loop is CASSRISNQPQHF. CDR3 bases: TGTGCCAGTAGTCGTATAAGCAATCAGCCCCAGCATTTT.